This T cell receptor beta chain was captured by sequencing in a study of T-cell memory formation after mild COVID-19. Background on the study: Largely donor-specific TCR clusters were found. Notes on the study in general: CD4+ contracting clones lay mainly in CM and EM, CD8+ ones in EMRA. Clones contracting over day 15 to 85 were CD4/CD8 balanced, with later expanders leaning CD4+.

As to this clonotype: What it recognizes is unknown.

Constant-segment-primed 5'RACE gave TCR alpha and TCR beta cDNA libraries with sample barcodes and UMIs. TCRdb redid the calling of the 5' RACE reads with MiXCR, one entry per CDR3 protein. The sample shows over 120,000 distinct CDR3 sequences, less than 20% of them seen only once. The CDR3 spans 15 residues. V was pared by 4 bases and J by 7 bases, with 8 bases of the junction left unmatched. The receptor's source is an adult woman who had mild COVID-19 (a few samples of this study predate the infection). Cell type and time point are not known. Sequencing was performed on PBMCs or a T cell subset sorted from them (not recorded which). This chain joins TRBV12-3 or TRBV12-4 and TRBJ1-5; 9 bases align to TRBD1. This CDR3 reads CASSSDTGGAQPQHF. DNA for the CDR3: TGTGCCAGCAGTTCGGACACAGGGGGCGCCCAGCCCCAGCATTTT.